This TCR beta chain was retrieved from a study of shared clonotypes between healthy human individuals. CD45RO-negative, CCR7-positively selected cells formed the naive CD8 fraction, excluding terminally differentiated effector memory CD45RA+ cells. The data were produced by immunoSEQ multiplex PCR, yet TCRdb's version contains in-frame clones alone and is incomplete. The sample records roughly 2 million clones, approximately 95% being singletons. The CDR3 runs 17 residues. V lost 1 base to trimming and J lost 2 bases, with 16 bases between them. Germline-derived CDR1 and CDR2 are SEHNR and FQNEAQ (reference sequence).

The receptor was derived from a man in his late teens or twenties in good health. The chain couples TRBV7-9 to TRBJ2-3; possibly TRBD2 for D (6 bases). The sample comprised naive CD8+ T cells sorted from blood. The CDR3 spells CASSLGNGGESTDTQYF. The CDR3 DNA reads TGTGCCAGCAGCTTAGGGAACGGGGGAGAATCCACAGATACGCAGTATTTT.